This TCR beta chain was sequenced in a study of lymphopenia after photon versus proton radiotherapy. For this clone: Its antigen is still unknown.

Profiling relied on immunoSEQ multiplex PCR, and the TCRdb table lists in-frame clones only, not all of them. This repertoire shows approximately 20,000 clones, nearly 95% found once; its top ten account for roughly 9.6%. Study-level results: Relative stability marked proton patients; photon patients lost diversity and naive cells. Post-nadir diversity loss with photons came from oligoclonal expansion, particularly CD8+ Temra cells.

The sequencing here drew on peripheral blood, taken from a patient treated with proton-based radiotherapy. The TCR sequence derives from a woman between 65 and 79 years old with pancreatic cancer. Some clones in this sample may be carry-over from other donors' samples.

CDR3: CASSVEAANYGYTF. CDR3 coding DNA: TGTGCCAGCAGCGTAGAGGCAGCCAACTATGGCTACACCTTC. This rearrangement joins TRBV9 to TRBJ1-2; no clear D gene. Deletions cut 0 bases from V and 2 bases from J, with 8 bases between. CDR3 length equals 14 residues. From germline, CDR1 is SGDLS and CDR2 YYNGEE.